Below, 7 T cell receptor beta chains from the same sample are listed, as sequenced in a study of human T cells and chemical hapten exposure. TCRdb recomputed calls from the RACE reads with MiXCR, one row per CDR3 protein. This table has 80,000 to 100,000 distinct CDR3 sequences, 25% to 35% appearing once. Time point noted: patch test 3, about 24 weeks after DPC sensitization. The treatment: therapeutic diphenylcyclopropenone sensitization with weekly scalp DPC. The sequenced sample was whole blood, obtained in connection with sensitization to the hapten diphenylcyclopropenone (DPC). The receptors come from a man aged 35 to 55 with alopecia areata. Some clones in this sample may be carry-over from other donors' samples.

The V and J genes are TRBV27 and TRBJ2-3; possibly TRBD1 for D (5 bases). This CDR3 comprises 12 residues. Germline loops: CDR1 MNHEY, CDR2 SMNVEV (reference sequence). V was shortened by 4 bases and J by 5 bases, with 7 bases between the two germline ends. Written as DNA, the CDR3 is TGTGCCAGCAGTTCAGGGTTAGATACGCAGTATTTT. The encoded protein is CASSSGLDTQYF.

With respect to this clonotype: The germline gene is not matched at one end of the junction; a read error may be the cause. The V and J genes are TRBV20-1 and TRBJ1-2; D is unresolved. Germline values: CDR1 DFQATT, CDR2 SNEGSKA (reference sequence). The length of the CDR3 is 12 residues. CDR3 loop: CSAPQPPYGDTF. CDR3 nucleotides: TGCAGTGCTCCACAACCTCCCTATGGCGACACCTTC.

This clonotype was counted between two and nine times. The chain couples TRBV20-1 to TRBJ1-2; D gene ambiguous. Germline loops: CDR1 DFQATT, CDR2 SNEGSKA (reference sequence). This CDR3 comprises 10 residues. The V end was cut by 0 bases, the J end by 10 bases, with 6 bases between. CDR3 amino acids: CSAREINYTF. The DNA for the CDR3 is TGCAGTGCTAGAGAGATCAACTACACCTTC.

The V and J genes are TRBV7-8 and TRBJ1-4; the match to TRBD1 covers 8 bases. This CDR3 comprises 16 residues. In germline, CDR1 is SGHVS, CDR2 FQNEAQ. V gave up 0 bases and J gave up 8 bases; unmatched junction bases: 8. The CDR3 loop reads CASSLARGQGTEKLFF. CDR3 nucleotides: TGTGCCAGCAGCTTAGCGAGAGGACAGGGCACCGAAAAACTGTTTTTT.

The chain employs TRBV6-5 and TRBJ2-3, with TRBD1 matching 10 bases. J lost 2 bases, V lost 2 bases, and 4 bases had no gene match. The CDR3 spans 16 residues. Germline-derived CDR1 and CDR2 are MNHEY and SVGAGI. CDR3 DNA: TGTGCCAGCAGTTACGGGGACAGGGGTCCCACAGATACGCAGTATTTT. Amino acid sequence: CASSYGDRGPTDTQYF.

The V gene is TRBV20-1, the J gene TRBJ2-5; D unclear. V dropped 0 bases and J dropped 5 bases, with 10 bases sitting between them. CDR1 and CDR2 (germline): DFQATT, SNEGSKA (reference sequence). The CDR3 runs 13 residues. For the CDR3, the DNA is TGCAGTGCTAGAGATAGCCTCTTGGAGACCCAGTACTTC. Amino acids: CSARDSLLETQYF.

V and J are TRBV2 and TRBJ1-2; D remains unclear. The germline V gene encodes CDR1 SNHLY and CDR2 FYNNEI. The CDR3 covers 13 residues. The ends were cut back, 4 bases at V and 8 bases at J, with 14 bases in the middle. The CDR3 reads CASSGTVSKGYTF. DNA of the CDR3: TGTGCCAGCAGTGGAACAGTTTCAAAGGGCTACACCTTC.